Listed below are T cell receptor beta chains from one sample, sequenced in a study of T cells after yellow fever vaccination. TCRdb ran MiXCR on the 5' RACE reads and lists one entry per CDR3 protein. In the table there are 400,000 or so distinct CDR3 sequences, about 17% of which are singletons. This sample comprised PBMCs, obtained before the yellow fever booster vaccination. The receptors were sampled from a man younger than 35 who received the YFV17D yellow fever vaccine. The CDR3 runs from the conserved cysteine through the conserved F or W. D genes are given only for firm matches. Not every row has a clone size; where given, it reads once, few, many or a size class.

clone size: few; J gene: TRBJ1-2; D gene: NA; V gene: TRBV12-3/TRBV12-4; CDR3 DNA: TGTGCCAGCACCTTAGGACAAGTTGGCTACACCTTC; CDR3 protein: CASTLGQVGYTF
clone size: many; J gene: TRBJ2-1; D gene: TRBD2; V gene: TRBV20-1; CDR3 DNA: TGCAGTGCTAGAGTTAATGCGGGGGGTTTGGATGAGCAGTTCTTC; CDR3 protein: CSARVNAGGLDEQFF
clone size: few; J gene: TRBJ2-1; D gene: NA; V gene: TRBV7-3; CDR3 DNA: TGTGCCAGCAGCGTGTCAGGGGATAGCTCCTACAATGAGCAGTTCTTC; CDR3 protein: CASSVSGDSSYNEQFF
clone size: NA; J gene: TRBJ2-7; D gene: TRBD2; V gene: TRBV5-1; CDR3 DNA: TGCGCCAGCAGCTTTCTAGCGGGGCCCTCCTACGAGCAGTACTTC; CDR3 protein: CASSFLAGPSYEQYF
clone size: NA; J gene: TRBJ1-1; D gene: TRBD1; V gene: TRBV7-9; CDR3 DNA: TGTGCCAGCAGCTCAGGGGGGGGCAGGTGGACGAACACTGAAGCTTTCTTT; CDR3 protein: CASSSGGGRWTNTEAFF
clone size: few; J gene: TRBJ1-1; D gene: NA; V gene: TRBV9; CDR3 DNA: TGTGCCAGCAGCGTTACAGTGAACACTGAAGCTTTCTTT; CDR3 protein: CASSVTVNTEAFF
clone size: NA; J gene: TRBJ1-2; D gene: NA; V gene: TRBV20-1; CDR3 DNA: TGCAGTGCTAGAGATCCTACGGCCCTCGATGGCTACACCTTC; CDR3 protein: CSARDPTALDGYTF
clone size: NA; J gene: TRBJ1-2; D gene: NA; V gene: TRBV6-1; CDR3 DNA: TGTGCCAGCAGTGAAGTGGAAAGGAGCTATGGCTACACCTTC; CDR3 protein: CASSEVERSYGYTF
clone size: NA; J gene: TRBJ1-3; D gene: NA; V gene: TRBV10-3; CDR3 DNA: TGTGCCATTCGGGGAAACACCATATATTTT; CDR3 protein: CAIRGNTIYF
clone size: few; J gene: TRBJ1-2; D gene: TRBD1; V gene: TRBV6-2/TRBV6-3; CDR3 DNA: TGTGCCAGCAGCAGGGGGTTGAACTATGGCTACACCTTC; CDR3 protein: CASSRGLNYGYTF
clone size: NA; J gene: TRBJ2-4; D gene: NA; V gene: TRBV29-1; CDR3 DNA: TGCAGCGTTGAAGATCGAAAGGTCACAAACATTCAGTACTTC; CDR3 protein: CSVEDRKVTNIQYF
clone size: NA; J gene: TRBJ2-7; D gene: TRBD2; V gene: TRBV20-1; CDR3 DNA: TGCAGTGCACTGGAACCGGGACTAGCGGGGTCGTACGAGCAGTACTTC; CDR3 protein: CSALEPGLAGSYEQYF
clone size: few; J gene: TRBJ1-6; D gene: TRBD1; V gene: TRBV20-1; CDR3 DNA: TGCAGTGCTAGCCTGGACAGGGACCACTCACCCCTCCACTTT; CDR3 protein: CSASLDRDHSPLHF
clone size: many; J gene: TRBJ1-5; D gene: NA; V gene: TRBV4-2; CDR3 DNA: TGTGCCAGCAGCCAAGAGGATGGGGATCAGCCCCAGCATTTT; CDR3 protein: CASSQEDGDQPQHF
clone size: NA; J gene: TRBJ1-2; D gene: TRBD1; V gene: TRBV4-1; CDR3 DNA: TGCGCCAGCAGCCAACGGGACAGGGCCCACTATGGCTACACCTTC; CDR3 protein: CASSQRDRAHYGYTF
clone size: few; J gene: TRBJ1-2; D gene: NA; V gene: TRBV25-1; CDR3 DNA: TGTGCCAGCACCGGGGGGGTAGGTTATGGCTACACCTTC; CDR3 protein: CASTGGVGYGYTF
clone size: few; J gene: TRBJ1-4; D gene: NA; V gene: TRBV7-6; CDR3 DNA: TGTGCCAGCAGCTTAGTGGGGGGGCTTGGAAAACTGTTTTTT; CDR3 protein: CASSLVGGLGKLFF
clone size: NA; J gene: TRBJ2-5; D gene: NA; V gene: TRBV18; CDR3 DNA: TGTGCCAGCTCAATTTTGTCTTTTCAAGAGACCCAGTACTTC; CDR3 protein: CASSILSFQETQYF
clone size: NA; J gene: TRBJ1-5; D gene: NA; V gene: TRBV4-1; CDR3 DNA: TGCGCCAGCAGCCTCAGCCCTTCAATTTATAGCAATCAGCCCCAGCATTTT; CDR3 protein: CASSLSPSIYSNQPQHF
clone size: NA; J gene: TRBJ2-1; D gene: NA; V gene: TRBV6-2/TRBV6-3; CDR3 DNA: TGTGCCAGCATTCTGGCAGGGGCGAGGGGCAATGAGCAGTTCTTC; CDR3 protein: CASILAGARGNEQFF
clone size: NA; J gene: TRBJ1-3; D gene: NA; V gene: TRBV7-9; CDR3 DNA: TGTGCCAGCAGCTTAGGCGGGTCTACCGCTGGAAACACCATATATTTT; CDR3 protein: CASSLGGSTAGNTIYF
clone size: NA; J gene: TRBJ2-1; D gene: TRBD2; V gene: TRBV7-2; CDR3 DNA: TGTGCCAGCAGGGAGCGGGGGGGCGCTTCGGAGCAGTTCTTC; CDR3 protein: CASRERGGASEQFF
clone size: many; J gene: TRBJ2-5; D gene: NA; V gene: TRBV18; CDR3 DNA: TGTGCCAGCTCACGGGACCTTCAAGAGACCCAGTACTTC; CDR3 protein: CASSRDLQETQYF
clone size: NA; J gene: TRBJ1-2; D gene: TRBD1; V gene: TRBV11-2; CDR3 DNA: TGTGCCAGCAGCCCGACGACAGGGGGCGGCTATGGCTACACCTTC; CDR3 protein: CASSPTTGGGYGYTF
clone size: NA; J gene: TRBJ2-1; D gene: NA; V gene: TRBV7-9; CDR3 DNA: TGTGCCAGCAGCTTAGAGGGGGGGCGGCTGAACTGGTTCTTC; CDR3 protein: CASSLEGGRLNWFF
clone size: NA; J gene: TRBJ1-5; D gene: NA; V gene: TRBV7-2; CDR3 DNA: TGTGCCAGCAGCTTAGTACGGGTTAAGGGCCAGCCCCAGCATTTT; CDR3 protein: CASSLVRVKGQPQHF
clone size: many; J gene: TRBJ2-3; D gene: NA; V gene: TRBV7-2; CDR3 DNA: TGTGCCAGCAGGCCCCAGTCAGATACGCAGTATTTT; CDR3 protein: CASRPQSDTQYF
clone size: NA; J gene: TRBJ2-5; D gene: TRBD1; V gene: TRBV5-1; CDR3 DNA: TGCGCCAGCAGCGCCACCGGGACAGGGGAGGGAGAGACCCAGTACTTC; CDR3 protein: CASSATGTGEGETQYF
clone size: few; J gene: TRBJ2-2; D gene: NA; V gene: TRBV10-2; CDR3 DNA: TGCGCCAGCCGTCGTGCCGCGGGGCCGGACGCCGGGGAGCTGTTTTTT; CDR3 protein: CASRRAAGPDAGELFF
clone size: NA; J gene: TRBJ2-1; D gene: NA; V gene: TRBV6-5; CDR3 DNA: TGTGCCAGCAGTTACCCGGACGGCAATGAGCAGTTCTTC; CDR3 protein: CASSYPDGNEQFF
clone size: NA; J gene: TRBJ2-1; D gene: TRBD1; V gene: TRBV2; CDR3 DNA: TGTGCCAGCAGCCACAGGGGCTCCTACAATGAGCAGTTCTTC; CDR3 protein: CASSHRGSYNEQFF
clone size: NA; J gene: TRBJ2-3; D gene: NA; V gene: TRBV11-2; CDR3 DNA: TGTGCCAGCAGCCCTATCCCCCGACTCAGGATCTTCACGCAGTATTTT; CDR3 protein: CASSPIPRLRIFTQYF
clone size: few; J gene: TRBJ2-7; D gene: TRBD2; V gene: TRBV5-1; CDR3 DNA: TGCGCCAGCAGCCACACCCGAGCGGGGGGGATTATCTACGAGCAGTACTTC; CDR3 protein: CASSHTRAGGIIYEQYF
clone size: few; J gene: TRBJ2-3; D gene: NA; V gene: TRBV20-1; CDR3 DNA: TGCAGTGCTAGAGCCGAAGGGAAAGATACGCAGTATTTT; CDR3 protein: CSARAEGKDTQYF
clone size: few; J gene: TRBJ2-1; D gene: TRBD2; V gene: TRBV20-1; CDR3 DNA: TGCAGTGCTAGACCGGGTCCGGGACTAGTCGGGGTTGAGCAGTTCTTC; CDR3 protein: CSARPGPGLVGVEQFF
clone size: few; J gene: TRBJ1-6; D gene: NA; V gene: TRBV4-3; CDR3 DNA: TGCGCCAGCAGCCAAGAAGGCGGAAGCTCCTATAATTCACCCCTCCACTTT; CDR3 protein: CASSQEGGSSYNSPLHF
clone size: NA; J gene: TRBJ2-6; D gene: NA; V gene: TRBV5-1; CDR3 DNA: TGCGCCAGCAGCAGACCTCCGGGCTCTGGGGCCAACGTCCTGACTTTC; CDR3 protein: CASSRPPGSGANVLTF
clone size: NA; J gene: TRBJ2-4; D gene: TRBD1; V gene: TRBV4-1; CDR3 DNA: TGCGCCAGCAGCCAAGATAGGGGGCAGGGAAACATTCAGTACTTC; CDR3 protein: CASSQDRGQGNIQYF
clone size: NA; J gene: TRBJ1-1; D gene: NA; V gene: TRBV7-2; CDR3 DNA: TGTGCCAGCAGCCCGCCCTCTCCGACTGCTTTCTTT; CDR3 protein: CASSPPSPTAFF
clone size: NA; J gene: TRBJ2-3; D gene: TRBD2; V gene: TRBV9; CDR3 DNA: TGTGCCAGCAGCGTAGGCGGGGGGATCACAGATACGCAGTATTTT; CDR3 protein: CASSVGGGITDTQYF
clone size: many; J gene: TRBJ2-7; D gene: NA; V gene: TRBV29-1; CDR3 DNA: TGCAGCGTTGTGCAGGCCTACGAGCAGTACTTC; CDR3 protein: CSVVQAYEQYF
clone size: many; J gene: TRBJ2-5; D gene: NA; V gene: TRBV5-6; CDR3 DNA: TGTGCCAGCAGCTTGGACATGGTTAAGACCCAGTACTTC; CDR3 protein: CASSLDMVKTQYF
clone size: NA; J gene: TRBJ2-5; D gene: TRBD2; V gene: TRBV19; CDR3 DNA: TGTGCCAGTAGTACCCGGACTAGCGGGGACCAAGAGACCCAGTACTTC; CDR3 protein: CASSTRTSGDQETQYF
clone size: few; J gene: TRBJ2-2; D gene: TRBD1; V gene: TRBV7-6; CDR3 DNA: TGTGCCAGCAGCTTTTTCTTGACAGGGAAGCTCCAAAGAAACACCGGGGAGCTGTTTTTT; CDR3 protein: CASSFFLTGKLQRNTGELFF
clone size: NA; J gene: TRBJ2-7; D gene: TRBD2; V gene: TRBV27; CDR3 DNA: TGTGCCAGCAGTTTGGCGCCGGGAGGGGGCTACGAGCAGTACTTC; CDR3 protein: CASSLAPGGGYEQYF
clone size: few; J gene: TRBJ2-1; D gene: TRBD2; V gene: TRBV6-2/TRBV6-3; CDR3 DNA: TGTGCCAGCAGTTACGACGGCGGGGGGGGGAATGAGCAGTTCTTC; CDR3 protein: CASSYDGGGGNEQFF
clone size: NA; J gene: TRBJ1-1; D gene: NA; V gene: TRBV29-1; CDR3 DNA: TGCAGCGCGGGACCTGGACCGGGCAACGAAGCTTTCTTT; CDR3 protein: CSAGPGPGNEAFF
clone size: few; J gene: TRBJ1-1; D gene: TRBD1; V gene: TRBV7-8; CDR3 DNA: TGTGCCAGCAGCTTAGCGCGGGGACAGGGAAGCACTGAAGCTTTCTTT; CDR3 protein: CASSLARGQGSTEAFF
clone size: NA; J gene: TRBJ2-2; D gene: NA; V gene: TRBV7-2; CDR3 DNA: TGTGCCAGCAGCTTAGGGTACGGGGAGCTGTTTTTT; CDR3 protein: CASSLGYGELFF
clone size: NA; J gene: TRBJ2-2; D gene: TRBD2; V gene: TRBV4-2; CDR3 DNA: TGTGCCAGCAGCCAAGGGAGCGGGGGGAACGGGGAGCTGTTTTTT; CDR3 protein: CASSQGSGGNGELFF
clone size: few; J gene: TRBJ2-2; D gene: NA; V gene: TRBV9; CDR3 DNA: TGTGCCAGCAGCGTACAGGACAGAGGCACCGGGGAGCTGTTTTTT; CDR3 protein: CASSVQDRGTGELFF
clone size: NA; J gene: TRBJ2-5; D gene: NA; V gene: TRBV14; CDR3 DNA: TGTGCCAGCAGCCAAGAGGAGGAAGGGTCGGAGACCCAGTACTTC; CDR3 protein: CASSQEEEGSETQYF
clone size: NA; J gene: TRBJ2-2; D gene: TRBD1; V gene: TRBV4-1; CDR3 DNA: TGCGCCAGCAGCGTACATTCCGGGACAGGGGATCTAGAGACCGGGGAGCTGTTTTTT; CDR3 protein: CASSVHSGTGDLETGELFF
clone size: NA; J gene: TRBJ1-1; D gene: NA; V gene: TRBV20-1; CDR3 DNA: TGCAGTGCCCGTACCGCGGGCAACACTGAAGCTTTCTTT; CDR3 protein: CSARTAGNTEAFF
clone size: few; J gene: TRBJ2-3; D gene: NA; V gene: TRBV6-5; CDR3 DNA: TGTGCCAGCAGTTACCCAGGGACGAATACGCAGTATTTT; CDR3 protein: CASSYPGTNTQYF
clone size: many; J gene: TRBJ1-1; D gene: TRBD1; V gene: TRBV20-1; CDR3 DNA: TGCAGTGCTAGATCGACAGGGGGCTACACTGAAGCTTTCTTT; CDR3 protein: CSARSTGGYTEAFF
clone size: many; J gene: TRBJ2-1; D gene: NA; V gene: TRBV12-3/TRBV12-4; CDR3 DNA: TGTGCCAGCAGTTTTCCCGGGGAAAAGGATGAGCAGTTCTTC; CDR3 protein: CASSFPGEKDEQFF
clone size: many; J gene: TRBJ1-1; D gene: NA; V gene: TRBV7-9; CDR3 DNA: TGTGCCAGCAGCTTAGAGGGTTCAGGGGAGTCTGAAGCTTTCTTT; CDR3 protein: CASSLEGSGESEAFF
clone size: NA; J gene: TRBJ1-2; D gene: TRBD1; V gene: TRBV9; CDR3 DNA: TGTGCCAGCAGCACCGCCGACAGGGGTGGCGGCTACACCTTC; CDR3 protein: CASSTADRGGGYTF